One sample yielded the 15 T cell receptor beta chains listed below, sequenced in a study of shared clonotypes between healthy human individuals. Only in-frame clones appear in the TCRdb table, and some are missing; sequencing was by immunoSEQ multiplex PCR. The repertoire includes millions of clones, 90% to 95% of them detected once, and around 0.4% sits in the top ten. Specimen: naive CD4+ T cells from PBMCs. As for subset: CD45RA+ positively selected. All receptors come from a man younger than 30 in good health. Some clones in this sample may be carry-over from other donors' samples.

The CDR3 DNA sequence: TGTGCCAGCTCACCCATTACACAGGGGACGGCAGCTTTCTTT. This gives the protein CASSPITQGTAAFF. The chain employs TRBV18 and TRBJ1-1; 7 nucleotides align to TRBD1. The CDR3 length is 14 residues. Germline CDR1 KGHSH, CDR2 LQKENI. Trimming removed 3 bases from V and 10 bases from J; junction bases left unmatched: 11.

In nucleotides, the CDR3 is TGTGCCAGCAGTCGACAGGGTAGAGAGACCCAGTACTTC. Its protein product is CASSRQGRETQYF. This chain links TRBV6-1 with TRBJ2-5; 7 nucleotides agree with TRBD1. Trimming removed 5 bases from V and 4 bases from J; junction bases left unmatched: 4. CDR1 MNHNS and CDR2 SASEGT come from the germline V gene. The CDR3 runs 13 residues.

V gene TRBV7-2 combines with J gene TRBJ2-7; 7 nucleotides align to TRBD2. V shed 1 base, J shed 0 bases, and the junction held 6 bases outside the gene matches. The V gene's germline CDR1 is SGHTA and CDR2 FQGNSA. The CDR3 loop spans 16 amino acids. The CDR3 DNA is TGTGCCAGCAGCTTAGTGGGCGGGAGTCTCTCCTACGAGCAGTACTTC. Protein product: CASSLVGGSLSYEQYF.

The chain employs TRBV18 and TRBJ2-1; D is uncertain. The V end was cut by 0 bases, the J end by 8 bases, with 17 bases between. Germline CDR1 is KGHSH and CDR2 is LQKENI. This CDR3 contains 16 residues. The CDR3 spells CASSPPRTQVRDEQFF. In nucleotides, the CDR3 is TGTGCCAGCTCACCACCGAGGACCCAGGTTCGCGATGAGCAGTTCTTC. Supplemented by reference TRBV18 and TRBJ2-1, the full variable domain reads NAGVMQNPRHLVRRRGQEARLRCSPMKGHSHVYWYRQLPEEGLKFMVYLQKENIIDESGMPKERFSAEFPKEGPSILRIQQVVRGDSAAYFCASSPPRTQVRDEQFFGPGTRLTVL.

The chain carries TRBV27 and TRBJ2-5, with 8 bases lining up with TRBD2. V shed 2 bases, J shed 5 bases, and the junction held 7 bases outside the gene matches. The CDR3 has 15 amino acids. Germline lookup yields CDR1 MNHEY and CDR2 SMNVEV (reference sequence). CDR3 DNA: TGTGCCAGCAGTTTACGCGGACTAGCATTGGAGACCCAGTACTTC. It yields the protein CASSLRGLALETQYF.

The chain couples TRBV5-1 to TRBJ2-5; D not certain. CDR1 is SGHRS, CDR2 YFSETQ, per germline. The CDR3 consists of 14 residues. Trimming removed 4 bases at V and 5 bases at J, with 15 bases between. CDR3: CASSLTEGWETQYF. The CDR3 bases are TGCGCCAGCAGCCTCACAGAAGGGTGGGAGACCCAGTACTTC.

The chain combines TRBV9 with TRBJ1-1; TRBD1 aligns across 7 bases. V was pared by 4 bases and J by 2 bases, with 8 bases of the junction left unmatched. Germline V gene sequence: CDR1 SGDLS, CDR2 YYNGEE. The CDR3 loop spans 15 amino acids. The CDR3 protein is CASSPDRAGNTEAFF. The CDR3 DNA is TGTGCCAGCAGCCCCGACAGGGCGGGAAACACTGAAGCTTTCTTT.

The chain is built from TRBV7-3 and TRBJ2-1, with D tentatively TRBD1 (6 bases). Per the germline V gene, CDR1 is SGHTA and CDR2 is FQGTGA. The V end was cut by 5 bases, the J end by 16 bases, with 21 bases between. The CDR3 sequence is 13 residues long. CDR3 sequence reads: CASSEARGTPQFF. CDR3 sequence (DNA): TGTGCCAGCAGCGAAGCCAGGGGAACACCCCAATTCTTC.

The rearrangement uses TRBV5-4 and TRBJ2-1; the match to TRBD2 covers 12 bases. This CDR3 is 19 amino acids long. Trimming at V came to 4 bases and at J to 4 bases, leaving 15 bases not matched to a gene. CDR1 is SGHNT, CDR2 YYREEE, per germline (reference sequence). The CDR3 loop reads CASSPEVGLAGRLYNEQFF. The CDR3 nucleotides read TGTGCCAGCAGCCCGGAGGTAGGACTAGCGGGGCGACTTTACAATGAGCAGTTCTTC.

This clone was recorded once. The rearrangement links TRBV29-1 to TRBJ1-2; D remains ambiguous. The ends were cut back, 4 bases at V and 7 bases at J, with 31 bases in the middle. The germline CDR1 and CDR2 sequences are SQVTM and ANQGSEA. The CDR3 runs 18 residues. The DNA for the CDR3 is TGCAGCGTTGCCCGTGACATGCGGGCAGGCGGCGTTAAGGGTGGCTACACCTTC. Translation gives CSVARDMRAGGVKGGYTF.

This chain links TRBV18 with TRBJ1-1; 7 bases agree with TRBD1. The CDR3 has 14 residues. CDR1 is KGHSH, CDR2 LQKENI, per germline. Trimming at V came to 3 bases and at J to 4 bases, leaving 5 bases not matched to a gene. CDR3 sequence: CASSPTGVVTEAFF. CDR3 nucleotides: TGTGCCAGCTCACCCACAGGGGTAGTCACTGAAGCTTTCTTT.

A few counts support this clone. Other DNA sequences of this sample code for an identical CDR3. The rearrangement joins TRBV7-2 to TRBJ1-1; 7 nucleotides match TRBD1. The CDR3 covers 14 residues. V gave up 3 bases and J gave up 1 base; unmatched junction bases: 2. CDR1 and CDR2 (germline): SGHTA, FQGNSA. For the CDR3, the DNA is TGTGCCAGCAGCTTGGGACAGCCGAACACTGAAGCTTTCTTT. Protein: CASSLGQPNTEAFF.

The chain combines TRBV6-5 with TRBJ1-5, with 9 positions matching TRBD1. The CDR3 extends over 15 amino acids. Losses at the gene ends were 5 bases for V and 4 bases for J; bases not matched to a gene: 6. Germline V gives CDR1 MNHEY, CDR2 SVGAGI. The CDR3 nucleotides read TGTGCCAGCAGTCCGGACAGGGGCCAGAATCAGCCCCAGCATTTT. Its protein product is CASSPDRGQNQPQHF.

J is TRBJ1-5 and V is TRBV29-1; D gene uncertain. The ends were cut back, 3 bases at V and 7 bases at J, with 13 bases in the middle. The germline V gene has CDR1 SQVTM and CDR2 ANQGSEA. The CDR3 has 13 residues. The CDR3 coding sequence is TGCAGCGTTGAGCTTGATGGAATCCAGCCCCAGCATTTT. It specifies CSVELDGIQPQHF.

CDR3 DNA sequence: TGTGCCAGCATCCATGGGTCGCGGCCAATTCCCCGAGGCTATGGCTACACCTTC. It is translated as CASIHGSRPIPRGYGYTF. V gene TRBV7-6 combines with J gene TRBJ1-2; no clear D. CDR3 size: 18 residues. Germline CDR1 reads SGHVS; CDR2 reads FNYEAQ. The V end lost 7 bases, the J end lost 4 bases, and 28 bases lay between the germline ends.